These 5 T cell receptor beta chains were sequenced from one sample in a study of T cell responses to AZD1222 COVID-19 vaccine (dated by TCRdb to 2020 to 2023). The method behind the library was the immunoSEQ multiplex PCR assay. Not all clones reach the TCRdb copy of this immuneACCESS table, which keeps in-frame sequences only. Checked studies attribute under half of the gap to unresolved V genes and leave the rest unexplained. The sample records roughly 150,000 clones, 89% of which are singletons. Approximately 5.1% of the sample comes from the top ten. The time point label, as the study defines it: baseline before first vaccination. The starting material was peripheral blood, obtained on day 0 of AZD1222 vaccination. The receptor set was obtained from an adult in good health.

This chain joins TRBV4-1 and TRBJ1-6; 7 bases are shared with TRBD1. The CDR3 has 16 residues. Germline CDR1 and CDR2: MGHRA and YSYEKL. V was pared by 2 bases and J by 6 bases, with 7 bases of the junction left unmatched. In DNA form, the CDR3 reads TGCGCCAGCAGCCAACGCCTCGGGACAGTTAATTCACCCCTCCACTTT. Translating it yields CASSQRLGTVNSPLHF.

The rearrangement joins TRBV5-1 to TRBJ2-7, with 9 nucleotides matching TRBD1. From germline, CDR1 is SGHRS and CDR2 YFSETQ. The CDR3 is made up of 15 amino acids. Trimming took 2 bases from V and 2 from J; bases not matched to a gene: 5. CDR3 amino acids: CASSLTGGAAYEQYF. The CDR3 DNA reads TGCGCCAGCAGCTTAACAGGGGGCGCGGCCTACGAGCAGTACTTC.

This chain joins TRBV4-2 and TRBJ2-1; 7 nucleotides agree with TRBD2. V lost 0 bases, J lost 0 bases, and 2 bases stayed unmatched. There are 16 residues in the CDR3. The germline gives CDR1 LGHNA, CDR2 YNFKEQ. The CDR3 bases are TGTGCCAGCAGCCAAGATGGCGGGAGCTCCTACAATGAGCAGTTCTTC. Its translation is CASSQDGGSSYNEQFF.

This chain links TRBV5-1 with TRBJ1-1, with 9 positions matching TRBD1. The CDR3 extends over 14 amino acids. Germline CDR1 and CDR2: SGHRS and YFSETQ. The ends lost 4 bases at V and 5 bases at J; junction bases unmatched: 6. The CDR3 is CASSLWTGATEAFF. The CDR3 nucleotides are TGCGCCAGCAGCCTGTGGACAGGGGCAACTGAAGCTTTCTTT.

This chain uses TRBV5-1 with TRBJ2-1; D gene ambiguous. Between the trimmed V and J ends, which lost 10 bases and 3 bases, there was a span of 17 bases. CDR3 length: 14 residues. Germline V CDR1 and CDR2: SGHRS, YFSETQ. The CDR3 DNA is TGCGCCCTTCCGGGCCGCCCTGTCTACAATGAGCAGTTCTTC. Translation gives CALPGRPVYNEQFF.